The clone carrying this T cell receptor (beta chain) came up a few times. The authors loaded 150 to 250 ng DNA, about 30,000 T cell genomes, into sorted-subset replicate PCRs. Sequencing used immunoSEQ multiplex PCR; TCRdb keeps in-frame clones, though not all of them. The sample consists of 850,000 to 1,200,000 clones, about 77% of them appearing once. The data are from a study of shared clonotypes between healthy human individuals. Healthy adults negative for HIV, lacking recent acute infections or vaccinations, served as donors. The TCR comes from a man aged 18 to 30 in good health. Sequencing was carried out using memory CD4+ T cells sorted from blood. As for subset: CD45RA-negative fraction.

CDR3 region: CASSLWEREAFF. As DNA, the CDR3 is TGTGCCAGCAGTTTATGGGAGAGAGAAGCTTTCTTT. The chain combines TRBV28 with TRBJ1-1; D not resolved. Germline CDR1 is MDHEN and CDR2 is SYDVKM. Trimming removed 0 bases at V and 8 bases at J, with 7 bases between. The CDR3 sequence is 12 residues long.